Following are 14 T cell receptor beta chains from one sample sequenced in a study of cytomegalovirus exposure and HLA in healthy donors. Primers for the PCR totalled 60 Vbeta and 13 Jbeta. Sequenced by immunoSEQ multiplex PCR; TCRdb stores in-frame clones only, minus some. The sample includes 160,000 or so clones, around 80% of them seen just once. Sequenced material: PBMCs. The source of these receptors is a male donor in good health and CMV-seropositive.

The chain recombines TRBV27 with TRBJ1-2; tentative D call: TRBD1 (5 bases). V lost 2 bases and J 0 bases, leaving 13 bases between the germline ends. CDR3 size: 16 residues. The germline CDR1 and CDR2 sequences are MNHEY and SMNVEV (reference sequence). CDR3 amino acids: CASSLSPGQSNYGYTF. DNA of the CDR3: TGTGCCAGCAGTTTAAGCCCAGGACAATCTAACTATGGCTACACCTTC.

The table lists this clone with a count of one. The chain recombines TRBV14 with TRBJ1-2; no reliable D call. Trimming left V 4 bases short and J 8 bases short, with 14 bases between. The CDR3 has 13 residues. The germline V gene encodes CDR1 SGHDN and CDR2 FVKESK. The CDR3 sequence is CASSLGARRGYTF. The CDR3 nucleotides read TGTGCCAGCAGCCTAGGAGCCCGACGGGGCTACACCTTC.

The genes are TRBV11-2 and TRBJ2-3, with 9 positions matching TRBD2. The V segment lost 5 bases and the J segment 1 base; nucleotides outside the gene matches: 10. CDR3 length equals 17 residues. Per germline, CDR1 SGHAT and CDR2 FQNNGV. The CDR3 region is CASSPYGSGGGTDTQYF. The DNA for the CDR3 is TGTGCCAGCAGCCCCTACGGTAGCGGGGGTGGCACAGATACGCAGTATTTT.

This clone has only a few counts. Other DNA sequences in the sample encode the same CDR3. The chain recombines TRBV9 with TRBJ1-2; TRBD1 aligns across 9 bases. The J segment lost 4 bases and the V segment lost 0 bases, leaving 1 base of the junction unmatched. In germline, CDR1 is SGDLS, CDR2 YYNGEE. The CDR3 length is 14 residues. For the CDR3, the DNA is TGTGCCAGCAGCGTAGAGGACAGGGGCTATGGCTACACCTTC. This sequence encodes CASSVEDRGYGYTF.

This rearrangement joins TRBV25-1 to TRBJ2-7; 11 bases align to TRBD1. Looked up from germline, CDR1 is MGHDK and CDR2 is SYGVNS. The CDR3 is 17 amino acids. V lost 3 bases to trimming and J lost 4 bases; unmatched junction nucleotides: 11. The DNA for the CDR3 is TGTGCCAGCAGTGACAGATCGCCGGGACAGGGGGATTACGAGCAGTACTTC. Protein: CASSDRSPGQGDYEQYF.

J is TRBJ2-2 and V is TRBV6-5, with 10 bases identical to TRBD1. The CDR3 is 14 residues long. J lost 5 bases, V lost 4 bases, and 1 base had no gene match. Per the germline V gene, CDR1 is MNHEY and CDR2 is SVGAGI. Here the CDR3 DNA reads TGTGCCAGCAGTTGGGACAGGGGTACCGGGGAGCTGTTTTTT. Protein: CASSWDRGTGELFF.

Note on this clone: One junction end does not reproduce the germline sequence, and a read error may be involved. The chain is built from TRBV9 and TRBJ2-6, with 11 bases matching TRBD2. This CDR3 region has 20 residues. Per the germline V gene, CDR1 is SGDLS and CDR2 is YYNGEE. CDR3 in DNA: TGTGCCAGCAGCCCTTGGACTAGCGGGTCCCTTTTTCGTGGGGCCAACGGCCTGACTTTC. Amino acids: CASSPWTSGSLFRGANGLTF. Looking up the rest from reference TRBV9 and TRBJ2-6 gives the full variable domain: DSGVTQTPKHLITATGQRVTLRCSPRSGDLSVYWYQQSLDQGLQFLIQYYNGEERAKGNILERFSAQQFPDLHSELNLSSLELGDSALYFCASSPWTSGSLFRGANGLTFGAGSRLTVL.

CDR3 in amino acids: CASSSSGGATDTQYF. The CDR3 DNA is TGTGCCAGCAGCTCTAGCGGGGGGGCGACAGATACGCAGTATTTT. V and J are TRBV5-6 and TRBJ2-3; 12 positions agree with TRBD2. Per the germline V gene, CDR1 is SGHDT and CDR2 is YYEEEE. The J segment lost 3 bases and the V segment lost 3 bases, leaving 2 bases of the junction unmatched. The length of the CDR3 is 15 residues. The full variable domain, rest sourced from reference TRBV5-6 and TRBJ2-3, is DAGVTQSPTHLIKTRGQQVTLRCSPKSGHDTVSWYQQALGQGPQFIFQYYEEEERQRGNFPDRFSGHQFPNYSSELNVNALLLGDSALYLCASSSSGGATDTQYFGPGTRLTVL.

J is TRBJ2-5 and V is TRBV11-2; 9 nucleotides line up with TRBD2. V was pared by 2 bases and J by 1 base, with 2 bases of the junction left unmatched. The CDR3 extends over 15 amino acids. Germline V CDR1 and CDR2: SGHAT, FQNNGV. This CDR3 reads CASSLSGGRQETQYF. In DNA, the CDR3 is TGTGCCAGCAGCTTAAGCGGGGGGCGCCAAGAGACCCAGTACTTC.

The V call is TRBV7-2, the J call TRBJ2-3; 9 bases match TRBD2. Trimming at V came to 3 bases and at J to 6 bases, leaving 10 bases not matched to a gene. Germline V gives CDR1 SGHTA, CDR2 FQGNSA. CDR3 length equals 16 residues. CDR3 sequence: CASSFVAGVVGDTQYF. DNA for the CDR3: TGTGCCAGCAGCTTCGTAGCGGGAGTGGTAGGGGATACGCAGTATTTT.

This chain joins TRBV19 and TRBJ1-5; D remains ambiguous. CDR3 length: 14 amino acids. Germline V CDR1 and CDR2: LNHDA, SQIVND (reference sequence). The V end was cut by 3 bases, the J end by 8 bases, with 14 bases between. The CDR3 region is CASSMGNSLEPQHF. The DNA for the CDR3 is TGTGCCAGTAGTATGGGTAATAGCCTTGAGCCCCAGCATTTT.

The chain couples TRBV7-2 to TRBJ2-3; 8 bases map to TRBD2. This CDR3 has 15 residues. V dropped 1 base and J dropped 1; count of bases not matched to a gene: 1. The germline CDR1 and CDR2 sequences are SGHTA and FQGNSA. The CDR3 DNA reads TGTGCCAGCAGCTTAGTGGGACTAGGCACAGATACGCAGTATTTT. Translating it yields CASSLVGLGTDTQYF.

The V call is TRBV7-2, the J call TRBJ2-3; 7 bases fit TRBD1. This CDR3 is built from 16 residues. CDR1 is SGHTA and CDR2 is FQGNSA in the germline V gene. Trimming removed 1 base from V and 2 bases from J; junction bases left unmatched: 6. The CDR3 spells CASSLGQGRNTDTQYF. The DNA of the CDR3 is TGTGCCAGCAGCTTAGGACAGGGACGAAACACAGATACGCAGTATTTT.

This rearrangement joins TRBV7-2 to TRBJ1-2, with D hard to call. V was trimmed by 2 bases and J by 1 base, leaving 11 bases between them. In germline, CDR1 is SGHTA, CDR2 FQGNSA. This CDR3 has 15 amino acids. The DNA of the CDR3 is TGTGCCAGCAGCTTAAAGGCCAGGAATAACTATGGCTACACCTTC. It encodes CASSLKARNNYGYTF.